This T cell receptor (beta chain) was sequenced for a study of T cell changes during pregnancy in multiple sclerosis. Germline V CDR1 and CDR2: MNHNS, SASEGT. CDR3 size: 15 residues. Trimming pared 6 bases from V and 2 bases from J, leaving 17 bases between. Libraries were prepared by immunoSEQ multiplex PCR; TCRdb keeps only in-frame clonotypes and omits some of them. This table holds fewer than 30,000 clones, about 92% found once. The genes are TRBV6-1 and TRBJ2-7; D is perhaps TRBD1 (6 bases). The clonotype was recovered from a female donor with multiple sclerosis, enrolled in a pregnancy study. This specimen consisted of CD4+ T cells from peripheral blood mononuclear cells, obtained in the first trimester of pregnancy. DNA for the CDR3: TGTGCCAGCAGGGATCCGGGACAAGCCCCCTACGAGCAGTACTTC. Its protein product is CASRDPGQAPYEQYF.